This TCR beta chain is drawn from a study of blood T cell repertoires in COVID-19. Study information: The samples span acute and convalescent COVID-19 from the United States, Italy and Spain. T cells, B-cell-depleted T cells, or PBMCs supplied cDNA or gDNA.

Germline CDR1 is ENHRY and CDR2 is SYGVKD. V lost 6 bases and J lost 4, with 13 bases in between. The CDR3 consists of 14 residues. Authors' data handling: Counts of nucleated cells, estimated from reference gene primer amplification, were obtained. Sequenced by immunoSEQ multiplex PCR; TCRdb stores in-frame clones only, minus some. V, J and clone size are taken as reported in that table, and D and trimming were inferred from the DNA itself. This sample carries over 100,000 clones, about 80% of them seen once, and the ten largest clones take 4.5%. V usage is TRBV10-3 and J usage is TRBJ2-1, with a weak D call TRBD2 (5 bases). Input material: peripheral blood. The source of this sequence is a human donor in a cohort sampled during active COVID-19. The DNA of the CDR3 is TGTGCCATCAGCGGAGGACGACTATACAATGAGCAGTTCTTC. This gives the protein CAISGGRLYNEQFF.